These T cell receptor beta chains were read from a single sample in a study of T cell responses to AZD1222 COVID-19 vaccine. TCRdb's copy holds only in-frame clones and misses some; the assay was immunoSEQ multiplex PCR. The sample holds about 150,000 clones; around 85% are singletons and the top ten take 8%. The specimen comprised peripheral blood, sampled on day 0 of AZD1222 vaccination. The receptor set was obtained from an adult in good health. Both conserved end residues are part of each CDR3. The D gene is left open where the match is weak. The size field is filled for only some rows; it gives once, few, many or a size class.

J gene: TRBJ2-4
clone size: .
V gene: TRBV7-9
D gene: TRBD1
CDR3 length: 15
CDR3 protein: CASSLRGHGKNIQYF
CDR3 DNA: TGTGCCAGCAGCCTCAGGGGGCATGGCAAAAACATTCAGTACTTC

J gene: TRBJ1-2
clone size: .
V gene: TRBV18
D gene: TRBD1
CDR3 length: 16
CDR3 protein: CASSPRRQGAEGGYTF
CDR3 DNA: TGTGCCAGCTCACCACGGAGACAGGGGGCGGAAGGGGGCTACACCTTC

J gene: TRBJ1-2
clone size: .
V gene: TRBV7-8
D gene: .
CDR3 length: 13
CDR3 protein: CASSSTGTYGYTF
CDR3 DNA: TGTGCCAGCAGCTCCACAGGGACCTATGGCTACACCTTC

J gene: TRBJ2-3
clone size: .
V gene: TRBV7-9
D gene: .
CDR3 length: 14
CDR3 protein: CASSFSQGGDTQYF
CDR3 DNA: TGTGCCAGCAGCTTCTCACAGGGTGGGGATACGCAGTATTTT

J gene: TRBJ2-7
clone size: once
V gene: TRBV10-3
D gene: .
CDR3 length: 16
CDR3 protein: CAISDPGTAGSYEQYF
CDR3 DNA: TGTGCCATCAGTGATCCCGGGACCGCAGGCTCCTACGAGCAGTACTTC

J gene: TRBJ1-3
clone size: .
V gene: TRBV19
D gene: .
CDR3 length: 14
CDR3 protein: CASSITASGNTIYF
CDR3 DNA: TGTGCCAGTAGTATAACCGCCTCTGGAAACACCATATATTTT

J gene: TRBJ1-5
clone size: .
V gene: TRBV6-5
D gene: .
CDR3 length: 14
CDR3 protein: CASSYGGGSQPQHF
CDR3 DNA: TGTGCCAGCAGTTACGGGGGAGGGAGTCAGCCCCAGCATTTT

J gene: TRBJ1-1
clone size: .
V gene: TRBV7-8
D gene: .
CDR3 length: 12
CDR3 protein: CASSPGRVEAFF
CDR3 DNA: TGTGCCAGCAGCCCCGGACGGGTTGAAGCTTTCTTT

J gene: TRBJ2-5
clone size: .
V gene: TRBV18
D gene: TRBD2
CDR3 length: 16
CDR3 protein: CASSVTTSGSRETQYF
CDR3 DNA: TGTGCCAGCTCAGTAACGACTAGCGGGAGTCGGGAGACCCAGTACTTC

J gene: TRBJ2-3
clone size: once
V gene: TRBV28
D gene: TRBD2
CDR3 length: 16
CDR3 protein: CASHTSGGQSTDTQYF
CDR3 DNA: TGTGCCAGCCACACTAGCGGGGGCCAGAGCACAGATACGCAGTATTTT